The following is a TCR beta chain sequence with its context. The antigen is unknown. The data derive from a study of Ad26.COV2.S vaccination and SARS-CoV-2 variants. Overall study findings and caveats: Spike-specific TCR breadth in vaccine recipients exceeded that seen in placebo recipients.

V lost 2 bases to trimming and J lost 6 bases; unmatched junction nucleotides: 6. The V gene's germline CDR1 is KGHSH and CDR2 LQKENI. The CDR3 length is 14 residues. Treatment meaning: over 15 received Ad26.COV2.S at low or high dose, single or two shots; 5 received placebo; per-sample allocation not given. Sampling happened 63 days after the first vaccine or placebo injection. Recruitment in Boston yielded a donor of adult age, 18-55 years. Sequencing was performed with immunoSEQ multiplex PCR; in TCRdb, only in-frame clones are kept and a portion is missing. The sample has about 350,000 clones, roughly 90% seen once.

The gene calls are TRBV18 and TRBJ2-5; 7 positions agree with TRBD2. The source material was peripheral blood, sampled in a trial of Ad26.COV2.S vaccine versus placebo. This TCR was sampled from a person aged 18-65 years who received the Ad26.COV2.S COVID-19 vaccine or a placebo. The CDR3 loop reads CASSPTSEGKTQYF. CDR3 coding DNA: TGTGCCAGCTCACCAACTAGCGAGGGCAAGACCCAGTACTTC. Together with reference TRBV18 and TRBJ2-5, the CDR3 gives the full variable domain: NAGVMQNPRHLVRRRGQEARLRCSPMKGHSHVYWYRQLPEEGLKFMVYLQKENIIDESGMPKERFSAEFPKEGPSILRIQQVVRGDSAAYFCASSPTSEGKTQYFGPGTRLLVL.